At least ten counts were recorded for the clone carrying this T cell receptor beta chain. Its target is unknown. The data derive from a study of T cells in Graves' hyperthyroidism and ophthalmopathy. Whole-study results and caveats: Among clonotypes expanded in thyroid above 0.001, most were also found in blood. Model predictions of ophthalmopathy came a median approximately 6.5 months before onset.

This CDR3 has 14 residues. The V and J ends lost 4 bases and 0 bases respectively, with 9 bases between them. CDR1 and CDR2 from the germline V gene are SGHAT and FQNNGV. Clinical symptoms, serum thyroxine, TRAb, thyroid ultrasound and orbital computed tomography established diagnosis. Amplified TCR beta CDR3 regions came from RNA transcripts. Primed by the HTBI set, a first-round RT-PCR was run on the TCR CDR3. Via MiXCR, TCRdb re-called the multiplex PCR reads, giving one row per CDR3 protein. This sample has around 450,000 distinct CDR3 sequences; roughly 13% occur once, and the top ten carry 5% to 6.5%.

This TCR derives from a woman aged 18-35 years with Graves' hyperthyroidism. The chain employs TRBV11-2 and TRBJ1-1; D is undetermined. What was sequenced was blood. The CDR3 DNA reads TGTGCCAGCAGCTCGACCGCTGTGAACACTGAAGCTTTCTTT. Translated, it gives CASSSTAVNTEAFF.